This record concerns one TCR beta chain sequence. Its antigen is as yet unknown. The same CDR3 also results from other DNA sequences found in this sample. Every donor had one or more pre-ART and two or more post-ART PBMC samples. The data belong to a study of long-term antiretroviral therapy in people with HIV. Study conclusions and caveats: Whereas controls had wider CDR3 length ranges, HIV repertoires had narrower ones.

Trimming took 6 bases from V and 1 from J; bases not matched to a gene: 4. CDR1 and CDR2 from the germline V gene are MDHEN and SYDVKM. This CDR3 is built from 15 residues. Assay version v3.0 of immunoSEQ was used, and it was run at survey level. What sequencing targeted per sample was about 35,000-55,000 T-cell genomes. TCRdb's table, derived via immunoSEQ multiplex PCR, lists solely in-frame clones and lacks some. Of about 35,000 clones listed, roughly 74% are singletons. J is TRBJ2-7 and V is TRBV28; 12 bases line up with TRBD2. This clonotype originated in a man aged 45-65 years with HIV. The sequencing used unsorted PBMCs, collected 3 years after starting antiretroviral therapy. CDR3 coding DNA: TGTGCCAGCAGCCTGACTAGCGGGGGTTCCTACGAGCAGTACTTC. This codes for CASSLTSGGSYEQYF.